This T cell receptor (beta chain) was sequenced during a study of Graves' ophthalmopathy and Graves' hyperthyroidism (dated by TCRdb to 2016 to 2019). For the wider study: Peripheral blood was collected before any treatment was given, at the time of initial diagnosis. To explore V-J signatures that separate ophthalmopathy from hyperthyroidism, a discovery set of about a hundred patients was enrolled, consisting of under 50 with ophthalmopathy and about 60 with stable hyperthyroidism. For independent validation, a separate cohort was made up of fewer than 20 hyperthyroidism patients plus 17 patients who later progressed from hyperthyroidism to ophthalmopathy. In total, some 140 blood samples were TCR-sequenced: approximately 42 ophthalmopathy, approximately 75 hyperthyroidism and some 17 hyperthyroidism-to-ophthalmopathy patients. In several hyperthyroidism patients, the T-cell repertoires found in thyroid tissue were compared with those found in blood. The study used TCR beta repertoire signatures to distinguish Graves' ophthalmopathy from Graves' hyperthyroidism and to predict progression to ophthalmopathy. Once sampling was done, hyperthyroidism patients were given methimazole at a starting dose of 30 mg daily, while ophthalmopathy patients were given high-dose intravenous methylprednisolone.

For repertoire sequencing, TCR beta CDR3 regions were amplified from RNA transcripts. The first round of RT-PCR was done with HTBI primers and the Qiagen OneStep RT-PCR kit, and was followed by a second round of multiplex PCR, then size selection and purification. The libraries underwent paired-end sequencing with 100 bp reads on an Illumina HiSeq2000. Under the source paper's analysis protocol: Reads were processed with SOAPnuke, discarding reads with adapters, uncalled bases, mean Phred below 15, or no exact constant-primer or identifier match. High-quality paired reads were merged with COPE v1.2.5. Each unique nucleotide sequence was treated as a clonotype, and MiTCR v1.1 was used to align the clonotypes to the IMGT TRB V, D and J references. Only V-J combinations with frequency above 0.0001 were analysed, covering over 98% of repertoires. For each V-J combination, a TCR clonal expansion and chaos score was defined as F50 clonal expansion divided by the chaos observed in the TCRdist matrix. Welch's t-statistics and random forest were used to narrow the features down to 10 to 15 V-J combinations, which were then fed into a naive Bayes classifier. The similarity between thyroid and blood repertoires was quantified using the Morisita-Horn index. TCRdb ran its own pipeline on the public reads, namely fastp trimming at Q25 and MiXCR clone calling, and kept in-frame beta chains. Merged by CDR3 protein, the rows form single entries marked with the most common genes and DNA. The V and J calls here are based on TCRdb, not the publication. For this sample there are 660,000 or so distinct CDR3 sequences; 35% to 45% appear just once. Around 3.3% of the sample is taken by the ten largest.

Notes on this clonotype: What antigen it recognizes has not been identified. Base qualities are missing; no much larger clone stands one base away.

Via the germline V gene, CDR1 is SQVTM and CDR2 ANQGSEA. The junction shows trimming of 4 bases on V and 5 bases on J, plus 17 bases between the germline ends. The CDR3, cysteine through phenylalanine, is 14 amino acids long. CDR3 DNA only is kept here, 42 bases in frame from base 1. Results and caveats for the whole study, not just this receptor: No statistical method was used to set the sample size in advance, and the investigators knew which group each participant was assigned to. In validation, the model predicted ophthalmopathy progression with nearly 71% sensitivity and 72.22% specificity; approximately 12 predicted patients were CT-confirmed with GO in a median of roughly 6.8 months. In cross-validation, the 13-signature model distinguished ophthalmopathy from stable hyperthyroidism with about 87% sensitivity and approximately 81% specificity, and in the test set the corresponding values were approximately 80% and 68%. Most expanded thyroid clonotypes with a frequency above 0.001 also appeared in blood, which suggests that blood repertoires may reflect the immune response in the thyroid.

Ophthalmopathy patients had moderately to severely active disease, Clinical Activity Score of at least 3, NOSPECS grade of at least 4, and disease duration under 3 months. Patients with other autoimmune diseases, uncontrolled infections, pregnancy or lactation were excluded. Clinical symptoms, serum thyroxine, TRAb, thyroid ultrasound and orbital computed tomography were used for diagnosis. Ficoll-Paque density gradient centrifugation was used to isolate PBMCs from about 10 ml of fresh peripheral blood. Total RNA was extracted with Trizol reagent and quality-checked on an Agilent 2100 Bioanalyzer. The sequenced sample was peripheral blood. The source is an adult man with Graves' ophthalmopathy. The chain is encoded by TRBV29-1 joined to TRBJ2-5; TRBD1 is perhaps the D gene, given 6 matching bases. In nucleotide form, the sequence is TGCAGCGTTGTTGGTGGACAGTCCGGGGAGACCCAGTACTTC. The encoded protein is CSVVGGQSGETQYF. The CDR3, completed at both ends by the reference TRBV29-1 and TRBJ2-5 genes, gives the full variable domain SAVISQKPSRDICQRGTSLTIQCQVDSQVTMMFWYRQQPGQSLTLIATANQGSEATYESGFVIDKFPISRPNLTFSTLTVSNMSPEDSSIYLCSVVGGQSGETQYFGPGTRLLVL.